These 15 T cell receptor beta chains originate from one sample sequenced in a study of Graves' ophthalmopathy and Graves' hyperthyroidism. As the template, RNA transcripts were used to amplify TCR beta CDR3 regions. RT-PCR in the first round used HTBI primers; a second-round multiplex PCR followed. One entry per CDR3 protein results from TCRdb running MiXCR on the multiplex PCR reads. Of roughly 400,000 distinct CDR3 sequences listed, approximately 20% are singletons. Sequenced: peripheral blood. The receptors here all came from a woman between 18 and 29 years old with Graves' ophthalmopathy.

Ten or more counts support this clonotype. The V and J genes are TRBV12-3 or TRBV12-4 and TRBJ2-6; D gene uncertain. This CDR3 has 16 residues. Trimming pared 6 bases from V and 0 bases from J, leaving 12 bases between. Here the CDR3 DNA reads TGTGCCAGCAGGCCCCCGCAGGACTCTGGGGCCAACGTCCTGACTTTC. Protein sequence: CASRPPQDSGANVLTF.

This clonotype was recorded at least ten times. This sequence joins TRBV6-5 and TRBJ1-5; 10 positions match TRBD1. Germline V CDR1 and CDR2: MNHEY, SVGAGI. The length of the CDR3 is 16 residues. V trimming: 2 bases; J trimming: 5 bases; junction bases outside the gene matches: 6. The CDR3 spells CASSYGGTGVDQPQHF. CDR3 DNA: TGTGCCAGCAGTTACGGTGGGACAGGGGTGGATCAGCCCCAGCATTTT.

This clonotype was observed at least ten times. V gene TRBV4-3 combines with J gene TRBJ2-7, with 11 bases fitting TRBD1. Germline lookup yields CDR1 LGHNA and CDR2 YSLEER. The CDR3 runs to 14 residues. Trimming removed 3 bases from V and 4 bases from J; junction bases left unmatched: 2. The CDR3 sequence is CASSQGDRGYEQYF. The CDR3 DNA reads TGCGCCAGCAGCCAGGGGGACAGGGGGTACGAGCAGTACTTC.

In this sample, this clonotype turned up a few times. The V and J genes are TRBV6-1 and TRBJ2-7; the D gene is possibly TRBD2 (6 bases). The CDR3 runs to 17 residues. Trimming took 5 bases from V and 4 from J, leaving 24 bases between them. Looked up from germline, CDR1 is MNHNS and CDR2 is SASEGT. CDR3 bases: TGTGCCAGCAGTCCCCTCCCTGGGACTGGCCGCATTTACGAGCAGTACTTC. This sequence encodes CASSPLPGTGRIYEQYF.

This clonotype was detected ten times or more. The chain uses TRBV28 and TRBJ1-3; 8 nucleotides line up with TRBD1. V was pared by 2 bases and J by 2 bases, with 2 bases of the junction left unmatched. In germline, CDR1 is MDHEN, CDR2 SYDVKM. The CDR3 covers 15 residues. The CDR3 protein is CASSLQQGAGNTIYF. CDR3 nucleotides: TGTGCCAGCAGTTTACAACAGGGGGCTGGAAACACCATATATTTT.

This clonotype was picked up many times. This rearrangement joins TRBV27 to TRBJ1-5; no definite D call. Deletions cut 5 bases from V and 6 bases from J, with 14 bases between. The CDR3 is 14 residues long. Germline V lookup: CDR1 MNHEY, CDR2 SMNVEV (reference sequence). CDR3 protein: CASSHRPYPQPQHF. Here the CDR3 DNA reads TGTGCCAGCAGTCACAGACCCTACCCTCAGCCCCAGCATTTT.

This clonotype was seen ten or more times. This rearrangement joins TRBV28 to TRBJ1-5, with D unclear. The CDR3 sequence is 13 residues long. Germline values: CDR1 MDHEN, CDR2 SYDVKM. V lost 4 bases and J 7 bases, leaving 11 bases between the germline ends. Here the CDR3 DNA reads TGTGCCAGCAGTTCAATGGGTAGACAGCCCCAGCATTTT. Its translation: CASSSMGRQPQHF.

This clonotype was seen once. CDR3 coding DNA: TGTGCCAGCAGTTTAGGTCTCGGGAGGGCCTACGAGCAGTACTTC. Its protein product is CASSLGLGRAYEQYF. The chain joins TRBV28 to TRBJ2-7; the match to TRBD2 covers 8 bases. Germline V CDR1 and CDR2: MDHEN, SYDVKM. V dropped 2 bases and J dropped 2; count of bases not matched to a gene: 5. The CDR3 extends over 15 amino acids.

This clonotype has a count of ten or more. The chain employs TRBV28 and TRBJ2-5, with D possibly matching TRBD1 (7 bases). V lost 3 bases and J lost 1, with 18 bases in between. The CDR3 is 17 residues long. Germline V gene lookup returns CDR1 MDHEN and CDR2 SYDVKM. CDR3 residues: CASSLSSWQGGQETQYF. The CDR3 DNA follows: TGTGCCAGCAGTTTGAGTTCGTGGCAGGGGGGCCAAGAGACCCAGTACTTC. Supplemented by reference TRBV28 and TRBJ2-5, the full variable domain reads DVKVTQSSRYLVKRTGEKVFLECVQDMDHENMFWYRQDPGLGLRLIYFSYDVKMKEKGDIPEGYSVSREKKERFSLILESASTNQTSMYLCASSLSSWQGGQETQYFGPGTRLLVL.

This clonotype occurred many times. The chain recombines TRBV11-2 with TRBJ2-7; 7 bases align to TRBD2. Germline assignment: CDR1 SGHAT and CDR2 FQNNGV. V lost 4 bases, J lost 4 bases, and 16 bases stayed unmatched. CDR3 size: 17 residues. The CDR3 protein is CASSSPRLGGGRYEQYF. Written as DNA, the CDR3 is TGTGCCAGCAGCTCCCCGAGGCTGGGGGGGGGGAGGTACGAGCAGTACTTC.

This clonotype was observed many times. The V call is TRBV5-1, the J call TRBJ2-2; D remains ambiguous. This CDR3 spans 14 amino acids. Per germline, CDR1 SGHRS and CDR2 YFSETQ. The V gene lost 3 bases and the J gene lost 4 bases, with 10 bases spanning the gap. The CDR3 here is CASSSQGPTGELFF. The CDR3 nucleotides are TGCGCCAGCAGCTCTCAAGGGCCCACCGGGGAGCTGTTTTTT.

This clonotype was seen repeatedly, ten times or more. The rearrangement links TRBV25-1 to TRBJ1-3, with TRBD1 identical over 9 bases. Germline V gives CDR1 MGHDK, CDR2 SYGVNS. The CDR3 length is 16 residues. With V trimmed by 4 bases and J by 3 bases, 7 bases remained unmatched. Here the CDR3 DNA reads TGTGCCAGCAGTGCACCAACAGGGGGCTTTGGAAACACCATATATTTT. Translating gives CASSAPTGGFGNTIYF. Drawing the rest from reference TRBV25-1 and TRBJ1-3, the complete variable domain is EADIYQTPRYLVIGTGKKITLECSQTMGHDKMYWYQQDPGMELHLIHYSYGVNSTEKGDLSSESTVSRIRTEHFPLTLESARPSHTSQYLCASSAPTGGFGNTIYFGEGSWLTVV.

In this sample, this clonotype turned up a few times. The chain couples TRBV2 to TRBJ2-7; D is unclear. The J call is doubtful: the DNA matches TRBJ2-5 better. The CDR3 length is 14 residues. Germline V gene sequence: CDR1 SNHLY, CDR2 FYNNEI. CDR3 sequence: CASMSADYQETQYF. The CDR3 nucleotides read TGTGCCAGCATGTCGGCTGATTACCAAGAGACCCAGTACTTC.

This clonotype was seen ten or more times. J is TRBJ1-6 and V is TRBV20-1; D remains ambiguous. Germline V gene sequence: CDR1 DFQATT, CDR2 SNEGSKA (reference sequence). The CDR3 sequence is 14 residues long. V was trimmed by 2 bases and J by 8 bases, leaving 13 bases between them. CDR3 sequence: CSARNPRSDSPLHF. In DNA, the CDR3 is TGCAGTGCTAGAAATCCCCGATCAGATTCACCCCTCCACTTT.

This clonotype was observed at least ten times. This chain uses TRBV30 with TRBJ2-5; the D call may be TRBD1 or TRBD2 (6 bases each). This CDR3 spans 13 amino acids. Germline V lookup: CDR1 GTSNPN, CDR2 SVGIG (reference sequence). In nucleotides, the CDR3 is TGTGCGTTGAGTACCGGAGGGGGAGAGACCCAGTACTTC. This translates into CALSTGGGETQYF. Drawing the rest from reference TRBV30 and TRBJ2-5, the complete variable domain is SQTIHQWPATLVQPVGSPLSLECTVEGTSNPNLYWYRQAAGRGLQLLFYSVGIGQISSEVPQNLSASRPQDRQFILSSKKLLLSDSGFYLCALSTGGGETQYFGPGTRLLVL.